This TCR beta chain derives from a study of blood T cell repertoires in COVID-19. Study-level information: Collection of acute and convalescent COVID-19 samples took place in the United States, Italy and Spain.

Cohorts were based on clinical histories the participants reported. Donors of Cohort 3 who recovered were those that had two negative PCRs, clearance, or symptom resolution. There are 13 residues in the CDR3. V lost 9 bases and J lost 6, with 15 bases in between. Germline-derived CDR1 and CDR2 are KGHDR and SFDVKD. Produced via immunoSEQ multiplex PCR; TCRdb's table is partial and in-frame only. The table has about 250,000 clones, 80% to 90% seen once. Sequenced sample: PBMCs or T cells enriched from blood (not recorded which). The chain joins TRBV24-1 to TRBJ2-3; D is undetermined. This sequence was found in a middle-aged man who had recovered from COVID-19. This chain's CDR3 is CATRVTALDTQYF. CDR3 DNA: TGTGCCACCCGAGTGACTGCCTTGGATACGCAGTATTTT.